This T cell receptor beta chain was sequenced during a study of CD8 T cells in Susac syndrome. For the study at large: Patients with Susac syndrome were, at the time of blood collection, therapy-naive, maintained on corticosteroids, or maintained on intravenous immunoglobulin alone.

Trimming stripped 5 bases from V and 2 bases from J, with 9 bases between. The CDR3 covers 15 residues. Germline CDR1 is KGHDR and CDR2 is SFDVKD. Random hexamers were used to reverse transcribe an amount of about 0.45 to 1 ug RNA. One entry per CDR3 protein, called by TCRdb with MiXCR from the immunoSEQ multiplex PCR reads. This table holds more than 150,000 distinct CDR3 sequences, approximately 95% found once. Sample: CD4+ T cells from PBMCs. The TCR was taken from a human donor with Susac syndrome. This chain links TRBV24-1 with TRBJ2-6; the D gene is possibly TRBD2 (5 bases). The CDR3 DNA reads TGTGCCACCAGTGCAGCTAGCACTGGGGCCAACGTCCTGACTTTC. Its translation is CATSAASTGANVLTF.